Listed here are 27 T cell receptor beta chains from one sample, sequenced in a study of cytomegalovirus exposure and HLA in healthy donors. Researchers ran the PCR with 60 Vbeta and 13 Jbeta primers. Sequenced by immunoSEQ multiplex PCR; TCRdb stores in-frame clones only, minus some. Of approximately 69,000 clones in the sample, around 76% are singletons; the top ten hold 20% to 25%. The specimen was PBMCs. Every receptor here comes from a woman aged 25-40 years in good health and CMV-seropositive.

J is TRBJ1-2 and V is TRBV28, with 7 bases that match TRBD1. V trimming: 5 bases; J trimming: 8 bases; junction bases outside the gene matches: 11. CDR3 length: 14 amino acids. Germline CDR1 MDHEN, CDR2 SYDVKM. In nucleotides, the CDR3 is TGTGCCAGCAGTCTCGGGACAGCCTGGGAAGGCTACACCTTC. This encodes CASSLGTAWEGYTF.

The rearrangement uses TRBV2 and TRBJ2-7; possible D gene TRBD2, 5 bases. V lost 6 bases and J lost 6, with 12 bases in between. Germline-derived CDR1 and CDR2 are SNHLY and FYNNEI. The length of the CDR3 is 12 residues. The CDR3 nucleotides are TGTGCCAGCAGAGTTTACGAGGGCGAGCAGTACTTC. Residues: CASRVYEGEQYF.

This clone has only one observation. In DNA, the CDR3 is TGTGCCAGCAGCTTAGAACGAGCTGCTCACGAGCAGTACTTC. Residues: CASSLERAAHEQYF. The chain is built from TRBV11-2 and TRBJ2-7; the D is unclear. Trimming shortened V by 0 bases and J by 5 bases, and 11 bases separated the two germline ends. This CDR3 has 14 amino acids. From germline, CDR1 is SGHAT and CDR2 FQNNGV.

The rearrangement links TRBV28 to TRBJ1-2; tentatively, D is TRBD1 (5 bases). V dropped 2 bases and J dropped 5 bases, with 9 bases sitting between them. Germline values: CDR1 MDHEN, CDR2 SYDVKM. The CDR3 sequence is 13 residues long. In nucleotides, the CDR3 is TGTGCCAGCAGTTTACTCCGACAGTATGGCTACACCTTC. Its protein product is CASSLLRQYGYTF.

This chain uses TRBV6-6 with TRBJ2-7, with no clear D. This CDR3 comprises 12 residues. With 4 bases removed from V and 3 bases from J, the gap between germline ends came to 7 bases. Germline V gene lookup returns CDR1 MNHNY and CDR2 SVGAGI (reference sequence). The CDR3, as DNA: TGTGCCAGCAGTTCAGGATACTACGAGCAGTACTTC. Protein sequence: CASSSGYYEQYF.

The sample holds a few counts of this clone. V usage is TRBV6-6 and J usage is TRBJ1-5, with a possible D match to TRBD1 (6 bases). The CDR3 is 15 amino acids. Germline values: CDR1 MNHNY, CDR2 SVGAGI (reference sequence). Trimming took off 2 bases at V and 2 bases at J, with 10 bases between the two ends. The CDR3 reads CASSYGGAGNQPQHF. CDR3 nucleotide sequence: TGTGCCAGCAGTTACGGGGGGGCCGGCAATCAGCCCCAGCATTTT.

V usage is TRBV30 and J usage is TRBJ2-3; D gene uncertain. The CDR3 totals 12 residues. The germline gives CDR1 GTSNPN, CDR2 SVGIG (reference sequence). The V and J ends lost 3 bases and 10 bases respectively, with 14 bases between them. DNA of the CDR3: TGTGCCTGGAGCGCGATCGCATTCGCGCAGTATTTT. Amino acid sequence: CAWSAIAFAQYF.

The chain joins TRBV30 to TRBJ1-6, with TRBD1 identical over 8 bases. The length of the CDR3 is 13 residues. CDR1 is GTSNPN, CDR2 SVGIG, per germline (reference sequence). V was pared by 6 bases and J by 4 bases, with 2 bases of the junction left unmatched. CDR3 region: CACGTGYNSPLHF. As DNA, the CDR3 is TGTGCCTGCGGGACAGGTTATAATTCACCCCTCCACTTT.

The chain is built from TRBV4-3 and TRBJ1-1; D possibly corresponds to TRBD1 (5 bases). There are 15 residues in the CDR3. Deletions cut 3 bases from V and 0 bases from J, with 11 bases between. Germline CDR1 is LGHNA and CDR2 is YSLEER. CDR3 sequence reads: CASSHSGGMNTEAFF. As DNA, the CDR3 is TGCGCCAGCAGCCACTCTGGGGGGATGAACACTGAAGCTTTCTTT.

The rearrangement uses TRBV6-1 and TRBJ1-2, with D uncertain. In germline, CDR1 is MNHNS, CDR2 SASEGT. CDR3 length: 11 residues. Between the trimmed V and J ends, which lost 8 bases and 7 bases, there was a span of 11 bases. The CDR3 spells CASYKTSGYTF. The CDR3 coding sequence is TGTGCCAGCTATAAGACTTCTGGCTACACCTTC.

The chain employs TRBV7-6 and TRBJ2-5, with 7 bases fitting TRBD1. CDR1 and CDR2 from the germline V gene are SGHVS and FNYEAQ. V lost 5 bases and J lost 5; bases outside the gene matches: 8. This CDR3 contains 14 residues. The CDR3 nucleotides are TGTGCCAGCAGCGGATGGGGACAGTACGAGACCCAGTACTTC. Amino acid sequence: CASSGWGQYETQYF.

The V and J genes are TRBV10-1 and TRBJ2-7; D might be TRBD2 (6 bases). V lost 2 bases, J lost 8 bases, and 13 bases lay in between. The CDR3 extends over 13 amino acids. Germline V lookup: CDR1 WNHNN, CDR2 SYGVQD (reference sequence). DNA for the CDR3: TGCGCCAGCAGTGAGATGGCGGGGCAGAAGCAGTACTTC. This translates into CASSEMAGQKQYF.

A single count supports this clone. The CDR3 sequence is CASSYSYQETQYF. The CDR3 DNA reads as TGTGCCAGCAGTTACTCCTATCAAGAGACCCAGTACTTC. The rearrangement links TRBV6-5 to TRBJ2-5, with D unclear. V gave up 0 bases and J gave up 2 bases, with 4 bases separating them. Germline values: CDR1 MNHEY, CDR2 SVGAGI. The CDR3 sequence is 13 residues long.

CDR3 in amino acids: CASTPGGDEQFF. DNA of the CDR3: TGTGCCAGCACCCCAGGCGGGGATGAGCAGTTCTTC. The J gene is TRBJ2-1, the V gene TRBV7-2, with D perhaps matching TRBD2 (6 bases). The CDR3 length is 12 residues. The V end was cut by 7 bases, the J end by 8 bases, with 12 bases between. Germline-derived CDR1 and CDR2 are SGHTA and FQGNSA.

The J gene is TRBJ2-1, the V gene TRBV7-2; the match to TRBD2 covers 10 bases. CDR1 and CDR2 from the germline V gene are SGHTA and FQGNSA. The CDR3 spans 15 residues. After removal of 1 base from V and 9 bases from J, the junction contained 6 bases not matched to a gene. In DNA, the CDR3 is TGTGCCAGCAGCTTAGGCACTAGCGGGACAGTTGAGCAGTTCTTC. It codes for CASSLGTSGTVEQFF.

The rearrangement links TRBV5-1 to TRBJ2-3; perhaps TRBD2 as D (5 bases). V was cut by 0 bases and J by 5 bases, with 16 bases left in between. Germline assignment: CDR1 SGHRS and CDR2 YFSETQ. The CDR3 contains 16 residues. The CDR3 region is CASSLDSAGIGDTQYF. The DNA of the CDR3 is TGCGCCAGCAGCTTGGATTCGGCCGGGATTGGAGATACGCAGTATTTT.

This clone was detected once. The gene calls are TRBV7-6 and TRBJ2-6; weak D call: TRBD1 (7 bases). The V end was cut by 4 bases, the J end by 2 bases, with 12 bases between. There are 16 residues in the CDR3. Germline V lookup: CDR1 SGHVS, CDR2 FNYEAQ. Here the CDR3 reads CASSYGGTAGANVLTF. CDR3 coding DNA: TGTGCCAGCAGCTATGGCGGGACAGCTGGGGCCAACGTCCTGACTTTC.

The chain carries TRBV23-1 and TRBJ1-1; D gene unclear. TRBV23-1 carries the ORF label, with uncertain function. This CDR3 is built from 13 residues. The V end lost 6 bases, the J end lost 8 bases, and 16 bases lay between the germline ends. The DNA for the CDR3 is TGCGCCAGCAGCCCCGGGATAGGGTGCGAAGCTTTCTTT. Its translation is CASSPGIGCEAFF.

The J gene is TRBJ2-1, the V gene TRBV6-5, with D tentatively TRBD2 (5 bases). The V end lost 3 bases, the J end lost 3 bases, and 9 bases lay between the germline ends. CDR3 size: 14 residues. Germline assignment: CDR1 MNHEY and CDR2 SVGAGI. CDR3 nucleotides: TGTGCCAGCAGTTATAAGGAGGACTACAATGAGCAGTTCTTC. Protein sequence: CASSYKEDYNEQFF.

The chain joins TRBV30 to TRBJ2-1, with D possibly TRBD1 on 6 matching bases. V was trimmed by 1 base and J by 8 bases, leaving 12 bases between them. The CDR3 contains 13 residues. Germline V gene sequence: CDR1 GTSNPN, CDR2 SVGIG (reference sequence). This chain's CDR3 is CAWSEGRGYEQFF. CDR3 bases: TGTGCCTGGAGTGAGGGCAGGGGATATGAGCAGTTCTTC.

The rearrangement links TRBV5-1 to TRBJ2-5, with a tentative D call TRBD2 (6 bases). CDR3 size: 15 residues. V lost 1 base to trimming and J lost 1 base, with 11 bases between them. Germline V gives CDR1 SGHRS, CDR2 YFSETQ. CDR3 nucleotide sequence: TGCGCCAGCAGCTTGCGGGGTAGCGGCCAAGAGACCCAGTACTTC. Its protein is CASSLRGSGQETQYF. Full variable domain (outside the CDR3, taken from reference TRBV5-1 and TRBJ2-5): KAGVTQTPRYLIKTRGQQVTLSCSPISGHRSVSWYQQTPGQGLQFLFEYFSETQRNKGNFPGRFSGRQFSNSRSEMNVSTLELGDSALYLCASSLRGSGQETQYFGPGTRLLVL.

The gene calls are TRBV29-1 and TRBJ2-7; 7 nucleotides line up with TRBD2. Germline values: CDR1 SQVTM, CDR2 ANQGSEA. CDR3 length: 13 amino acids. The junction had 11 bases not matched to a gene; V was cut back by 7 bases and J by 5 bases. CDR3 sequence: CSAGGDRRNEQYF. Here the CDR3 DNA reads TGCAGCGCGGGGGGTGACAGAAGGAACGAGCAGTACTTC.

The chain employs TRBV6-5 and TRBJ2-5, with D possibly TRBD1 on 5 matching bases. Germline CDR1 MNHEY, CDR2 SVGAGI. The CDR3 sequence is 14 residues long. Trimming pared 6 bases from V and 2 bases from J, leaving 13 bases between. The DNA for the CDR3 is TGTGCCAGCAGCCGACACAGGTTTCAAGAGACCCAGTACTTC. This encodes CASSRHRFQETQYF.

The V gene is TRBV7-2, the J gene TRBJ2-7; no definite D call. The CDR3 loop spans 14 amino acids. The germline V gene has CDR1 SGHTA and CDR2 FQGNSA. Trimming cost V 0 bases and J 4 bases, with 10 bases left between them. The CDR3 sequence is CASSLASGQYEQYF. CDR3 DNA: TGTGCCAGCAGCTTAGCGTCAGGTCAATACGAGCAGTACTTC.

The genes are TRBV6-1 and TRBJ2-7, with a tentative D call TRBD1 (5 bases). Trimming removed 2 bases from V and 4 bases from J, with 15 bases in between. The CDR3 runs 15 residues. Germline V gene sequence: CDR1 MNHNS, CDR2 SASEGT. The CDR3 is CASSESRQLIYEQYF. As DNA, the CDR3 is TGTGCCAGCAGTGAATCACGACAGCTAATTTACGAGCAGTACTTC.

This clone was recorded a few times. The V and J genes are TRBV7-9 and TRBJ2-1; 7 nucleotides agree with TRBD2. Looked up from germline, CDR1 is SEHNR and CDR2 is FQNEAQ (reference sequence). CDR3 length: 16 residues. The junction had 6 bases not matched to a gene; V was cut back by 2 bases and J by 2 bases. This CDR3 is CASSLLLGGTYNEQFF. The CDR3 DNA reads TGTGCCAGCAGCTTATTGTTGGGAGGGACCTACAATGAGCAGTTCTTC. Full variable domain (rest looked up from reference TRBV7-9 and TRBJ2-1): DTGVSQNPRHKITKRGQNVTFRCDPISEHNRLYWYRQTLGQGPEFLTYFQNEAQLEKSRLLSDRFSAERPKGSFSTLEIQRTEQGDSAMYLCASSLLLGGTYNEQFFGPGTRLTVL.

The chain recombines TRBV7-9 with TRBJ1-2, with D perhaps matching TRBD1 (5 bases). The V and J ends lost 2 bases and 8 bases respectively, with 15 bases between them. In germline, CDR1 is SEHNR, CDR2 FQNEAQ (reference sequence). The CDR3 contains 14 residues. The CDR3 DNA reads as TGTGCCAGCAGCTTATCAGGGAAGATGAGCGGCTACACCTTC. This codes for CASSLSGKMSGYTF.